This is a list of T cell receptor beta chains from one sample in a study of T cells in Graves' hyperthyroidism and ophthalmopathy. MiXCR, run by TCRdb on the multiplex PCR reads, gives a single entry per CDR3 protein. The profile covers roughly 630,000 distinct CDR3 sequences, with approximately 14% appearing a single time and under 8% taken by the ten largest. Sequenced sample: blood. These receptor sequences come from a woman aged 25 to 45 with Graves' hyperthyroidism. Both conserved end residues are part of each CDR3. A D gene is named only where the DNA matches it firmly. Clone size is shown for a subset of rows, as once, few, many or a class of expanded clone.

length: 15
J: TRBJ2-4
D: TRBD2
V: TRBV12-3/TRBV12-4
size: many
DNA: TGTGCCAGCACCCCCCCGGGAGGTGCCAAAAACATTCAGTACTTC
CDR3: CASTPPGGAKNIQYF

length: 11
J: TRBJ1-2
D: -
V: TRBV19
size: -
DNA: TGTGCCAGTACCGCGGACTATGGCTACACCTTC
CDR3: CASTADYGYTF

length: 14
J: TRBJ2-7
D: TRBD1
V: TRBV6-1
size: many
DNA: TGTGCCAGCAGCGGGGACAGGGGGTCCTACGAGCAGTACTTC
CDR3: CASSGDRGSYEQYF

length: 14
J: TRBJ1-5
D: -
V: TRBV10-3
size: many
DNA: TGTGCCATCAGTTCTAGGGTTGGCAATCAGCCCCAGCATTTT
CDR3: CAISSRVGNQPQHF

length: 15
J: TRBJ2-1
D: TRBD2
V: TRBV20-1
size: many
DNA: TGCAGTGCTAGGATAGCGGGAGGGGGTTGGAATGAGCAGTTCTTC
CDR3: CSARIAGGGWNEQFF

length: 17
J: TRBJ1-5
D: -
V: TRBV7-9
size: -
DNA: TGTGCCAGCAGCTTAGTAAGGTCGGAGTATAGCAATCAGCCCCAGCATTTT
CDR3: CASSLVRSEYSNQPQHF

length: 13
J: TRBJ1-2
D: -
V: TRBV2
size: -
DNA: TGTGCCAGCAGTGACTTGGTTCTGTATGGCTACACCTTC
CDR3: CASSDLVLYGYTF

length: 15
J: TRBJ2-7
D: -
V: TRBV6-2/TRBV6-3
size: many
DNA: TGTGCCAGCAGTTACCTGGGACTTAGCTCCTACGAGCAGTACTTC
CDR3: CASSYLGLSSYEQYF

length: 15
J: TRBJ2-3
D: TRBD2
V: TRBV15
size: many
DNA: TGTGCCACCAGCCCTATAGCGGGAGGCACAGATACGCAGTATTTT
CDR3: CATSPIAGGTDTQYF

length: 14
J: TRBJ2-1
D: TRBD2
V: TRBV20-1
size: many
DNA: TGCAGTGCTAGCTTAACTAGCGGGGGGAATGAGCAGTTCTTC
CDR3: CSASLTSGGNEQFF

length: 14
J: TRBJ2-5
D: -
V: TRBV20-1
size: -
DNA: TGCAGTGCACTAGGGGGGGAGGGCCAAGAGACCCAGTACTTC
CDR3: CSALGGEGQETQYF

length: 18
J: TRBJ2-6
D: TRBD1
V: TRBV27
size: many
DNA: TGTGCCAGCAGACTACCGGGACAGGGTATGACTGGGGCCAACGTCCTGACTTTC
CDR3: CASRLPGQGMTGANVLTF

length: 14
J: TRBJ2-7
D: -
V: TRBV4-1
size: -
DNA: TGCGCCAGCAGCCCCCGACAGGACTCCTACGAGCAGTACTTC
CDR3: CASSPRQDSYEQYF

length: 15
J: TRBJ1-5
D: -
V: TRBV6-2/TRBV6-3
size: once
DNA: TGTGCCAGCGGTCCCTCGACCACAGGGCCCCAGCCCCAGCATTTT
CDR3: CASGPSTTGPQPQHF

length: 16
J: TRBJ1-2
D: -
V: TRBV5-1
size: few
DNA: TGCGCCAGCAGCTTGGGGCAGGGTGGCGTTAACTATGGCTACACCTTC
CDR3: CASSLGQGGVNYGYTF

length: 16
J: TRBJ2-3
D: -
V: TRBV12-3/TRBV12-4
size: many
DNA: TGTGCCCACGATACCCCGGGGGCGACCCTCACAGATACGCAGTATTTT
CDR3: CAHDTPGATLTDTQYF

length: 12
J: TRBJ2-4
D: -
V: TRBV29-1
size: -
DNA: TGCAGCGTTGATGTGGGGAAAAACATTCAGTACTTC
CDR3: CSVDVGKNIQYF

length: 15
J: TRBJ2-3
D: TRBD2
V: TRBV12-3/TRBV12-4
size: many
DNA: TGTGCCAGCAGTCCAACCGGGACTAGTCGCGATACGCAGTATTTT
CDR3: CASSPTGTSRDTQYF

length: 13
J: TRBJ2-7
D: -
V: TRBV19
size: few
DNA: TGTGCCAGTAGTACCGGAGGGAGAGGCGAGCAGTACTTC
CDR3: CASSTGGRGEQYF

length: 12
J: TRBJ2-1
D: -
V: TRBV10-3
size: -
DNA: TGTGCCATCAGGGGGGTTACGGATGAGCAGTTCTTC
CDR3: CAIRGVTDEQFF

length: 18
J: TRBJ1-5
D: -
V: TRBV19
size: -
DNA: TGTGCCAGTTCCTCCGGCCAATCCGTTCGTTTGGGAGATCAGCCCCAGCATTTT
CDR3: CASSSGQSVRLGDQPQHF

length: 13
J: TRBJ2-7
D: -
V: TRBV30
size: many
DNA: TGTGCCTGGACTAGGCGAACCAACTACGAGCAGTACTTC
CDR3: CAWTRRTNYEQYF

length: 15
J: TRBJ2-1
D: TRBD1
V: TRBV18
size: many
DNA: TGTGCCAGCTCACCCAATACGGGACAGGGGATTGAGCAGTTCTTC
CDR3: CASSPNTGQGIEQFF

length: 14
J: TRBJ2-7
D: -
V: TRBV3-1
size: many
DNA: TGTGCCAGCAGCCAGGCGGATAGCTCCTACGAGCAGTACTTC
CDR3: CASSQADSSYEQYF

length: 18
J: TRBJ1-5
D: -
V: TRBV15
size: many
DNA: TGTGCCACCAGCAGAGACCCACCCCACAGGAATAGCAATCAGCCCCAGCATTTT
CDR3: CATSRDPPHRNSNQPQHF

length: 14
J: TRBJ2-3
D: -
V: TRBV5-1
size: few
DNA: TGCGCCAGCAGCTTAGGACAGCCCACAGATACGCAGTATTTT
CDR3: CASSLGQPTDTQYF

length: 20
J: TRBJ2-3
D: TRBD2
V: TRBV24-1
size: few
DNA: TGTGCCACCAGTGAGGGAACTGGTAGCGGGATTCTTTCTAGCACAGATACGCAGTATTTT
CDR3: CATSEGTGSGILSSTDTQYF

length: 13
J: TRBJ2-3
D: -
V: TRBV5-1
size: -
DNA: TGCGCCAGCAGCTTATGGTCCTCGGATACGCAGTATTTT
CDR3: CASSLWSSDTQYF

length: 12
J: TRBJ2-2
D: -
V: TRBV27
size: few
DNA: TGTGCCAGCAGTATTAGGGCCGGGGAGCTGTTTTTT
CDR3: CASSIRAGELFF

length: 16
J: TRBJ2-1
D: -
V: TRBV7-2
size: few
DNA: TGTGCCAGCAGCTTATCGCTCGCGGGAATGTACAATGAGCAGTTCTTC
CDR3: CASSLSLAGMYNEQFF

length: 15
J: TRBJ2-2
D: TRBD1
V: TRBV11-1
size: many
DNA: TGTGCCAGCAGCTTCGAACAGGGGGACACCGGGGAGCTGTTTTTT
CDR3: CASSFEQGDTGELFF

length: 12
J: TRBJ1-1
D: -
V: TRBV27
size: -
DNA: TGTGCCAGCAGGAGGGGTGGTACTGAAGCTTTCTTT
CDR3: CASRRGGTEAFF

length: 15
J: TRBJ2-3
D: -
V: TRBV15
size: many
DNA: TGTGCCACCAGCATCGAGGACCACTTACGGTATACGCAGTATTTT
CDR3: CATSIEDHLRYTQYF

length: 14
J: TRBJ1-2
D: -
V: TRBV19
size: -
DNA: TGTGCCAGTAGTCTCCGGGCCCTAGGCTATGGCTACACCTTC
CDR3: CASSLRALGYGYTF

length: 17
J: TRBJ2-4
D: -
V: TRBV2
size: many
DNA: TGTGCCAGCAGTGAAGCAGGCGGGGGCCTCGCCAAAAACATTCAGTACTTC
CDR3: CASSEAGGGLAKNIQYF

length: 13
J: TRBJ2-5
D: TRBD1
V: TRBV27
size: few
DNA: TGTGCCAGCAGGGGACAGGGTTTAGAGACCCAGTACTTC
CDR3: CASRGQGLETQYF

length: 15
J: TRBJ2-2
D: -
V: TRBV20-1
size: many
DNA: TGCAGTGCTGGGGGGGGCAGTTCTCGCACCGGGGAGCTGTTTTTT
CDR3: CSAGGGSSRTGELFF

length: 15
J: TRBJ1-6
D: -
V: TRBV30
size: -
DNA: TGTGCCTGGAGTCCCCTCTTGGCGGGAAATTCACCCCTCCACTTT
CDR3: CAWSPLLAGNSPLHF

length: 16
J: TRBJ1-6
D: -
V: TRBV5-1
size: once
DNA: TGCGCCTGCAGCTTGCCGCGTGGGGGAACAAATTCACCCCTCCACTTT
CDR3: CACSLPRGGTNSPLHF

length: 18
J: TRBJ1-1
D: TRBD1
V: TRBV4-3
size: -
DNA: TGCGCCAGCAGCCAAACGCCATATACCGGGACAGGGGGGGCTGAAGCTTTCTTT
CDR3: CASSQTPYTGTGGAEAFF

length: 14
J: TRBJ2-7
D: TRBD1
V: TRBV7-9
size: many
DNA: TGTGCCAGCAGCTTCGAGACAGGGGGCGACGAGCAGTACTTC
CDR3: CASSFETGGDEQYF

length: 15
J: TRBJ2-1
D: TRBD2
V: TRBV2
size: few
DNA: TGTGCCAGCAGGGCCCTAGCGGGCGCAGGGAATGAGCAGTTCTTC
CDR3: CASRALAGAGNEQFF